This T cell receptor (beta chain) was sequenced for a study of T cells in Graves' hyperthyroidism and ophthalmopathy. As for this clonotype: Its antigen remains unidentified. A much larger clone lies one base from this, so it may be a read error.

V shed 4 bases and J shed 4 bases, with 4 bases lying between them. CDR1 is SGDLS, CDR2 YYNGEE, per germline. This CDR3 has 11 residues. Each diagnosis drew on symptoms, thyroxine, TRAb, thyroid ultrasound and orbital computed tomography findings. Study conclusions and caveats: Researchers found most expanded thyroid clonotypes above 0.001 in blood as well.

There were TCR beta CDR3 regions amplified from RNA transcripts. The TCR CDR3 first-round RT-PCR relied on the HTBI primer set. MiXCR, applied by TCRdb to the multiplex PCR reads, yields one record per CDR3 protein. This sample yields around 280,000 distinct CDR3 sequences, of which 10% to 15% are seen a single time; 7.8% belongs to the top ten. What was sequenced was blood. The chain has TRBV9 and TRBJ2-3; D call uncertain. The origin of this receptor is a woman under 40 with Graves' hyperthyroidism that later progressed to Graves' ophthalmopathy. CDR3 nucleotides: TGTGCCAGCAGCAAAGCAGATACGCAGTATTTT. Residues: CASSKADTQYF.